This T cell receptor (beta chain) was recorded in a study of T cell clonality in common variable immunodeficiency. In the case of this clone: The CDR3 goes on 3 residues after the read ends, and that part is filled in from the germline J gene.

Equal genomic DNA amounts from CVID and control samples were sequenced. Profiling relied on immunoSEQ multiplex PCR, and the TCRdb table lists in-frame clones only, not all of them. The sample includes some 43,000 clones, none of them occurring once. V trimming: 5 bases; J trimming: 7 bases; junction bases outside the gene matches: 14. This CDR3 is built from 16 residues. Germline CDR1 KGHSH, CDR2 LQKENI. This receptor was obtained from a person aged 18 to 70 in good health. The chain has TRBV18 and TRBJ2-1; TRBD1 matches 7 bases. Sequencing was done on a sample of peripheral blood mononuclear cells. The CDR3 bases that were read are TGTGCCAGCTCATCGCGACAGGGTAGGATCGGGAATGAG. As protein: CASSSRQGRIGNE. The full-length CDR3 reads as CASSSRQGRIGNEQFF. Combining the CDR3 with reference TRBV18 and TRBJ2-1 gives the whole variable domain NAGVMQNPRHLVRRRGQEARLRCSPMKGHSHVYWYRQLPEEGLKFMVYLQKENIIDESGMPKERFSAEFPKEGPSILRIQQVVRGDSAAYFCASSSRQGRIGNEQFFGPGTRLTVL.